This paragraph reports one T cell receptor beta chain. Its antigen is still unknown. TCRdb fed the 5' RACE reads into MiXCR, producing one record per CDR3 protein. The sample has about 240,000 distinct CDR3 sequences, about 7.1% seen once. The data are from a study of T cells after yellow fever vaccination. Study background: SMART-Seq v4 Ultra Low Input handled preparation of low-cell-number fractions.

Overall study results and limits: The secondary response peaked faster, at day 5 versus 15, but was weaker. FACS-sorted repertoires could harbor abundant contaminating bulk-population clonotypes.

The CDR3 spans 14 residues. Germline lookup yields CDR1 SGHTA and CDR2 FQGNSA. V dropped 1 base and J dropped 5 bases, with 11 bases sitting between them. The TCR was taken from a man aged 30-40 years who received the YFV17D yellow fever vaccine. V and J are TRBV7-2 and TRBJ2-5; no clear D. Here the sequenced sample was CD4+ T cells sorted from PBMCs, taken 15 days after the yellow fever booster vaccination. CDR3 residues: CASSLESSSETQYF. For the CDR3, the DNA is TGTGCCAGCAGCTTAGAGAGTAGTTCGGAGACCCAGTACTTC.